This T cell receptor (beta chain) originates from a study of CD8 T cells in ankylosing spondylitis. V gave up 6 bases and J gave up 4 bases; unmatched junction bases: 8. Germline CDR1 and CDR2: SQVTM and ANQGSEA. The CDR3 is made up of 13 amino acids. Preparation of TCR beta libraries was done by quantitative 5'-RACE with molecular barcodes. MiXCR, run by TCRdb on the 5' RACE reads, gives a single entry per CDR3 protein. This sample has a few hundred thousand distinct CDR3 sequences, with more than 15% found just once. The table lists this clonotype with a few counts. The antigen remains unidentified. General study findings and limits: A motif of 7 to 9 highly homologous TCR beta variants was seen as apparently characteristic of ankylosing spondylitis blood. Some motif variants were previously reported in reactive arthritis synovial fluid and blood. Enrichment of disease-linked clones was reportedly significant in matched ankylosing spondylitis synovial fluid.

Sequencing input: blood, either unsorted or a sorted T cell fraction (not recorded which). The chain is built from TRBV29-1 and TRBJ1-2; 7 nucleotides match TRBD1. The sequence derives from a male donor with ankylosing spondylitis. CDR3 DNA sequence: TGCAGCGTCCGAGAGGGGGCGGGCTATGGCTACACCTTC. It translates to CSVREGAGYGYTF. The entire variable domain, with the rest obtained from reference TRBV29-1 and TRBJ1-2, is as follows: SAVISQKPSRDICQRGTSLTIQCQVDSQVTMMFWYRQQPGQSLTLIATANQGSEATYESGFVIDKFPISRPNLTFSTLTVSNMSPEDSSIYLCSVREGAGYGYTFGSGTRLTVV.